Given below is one T cell receptor beta chain in context. This clonotype is regarded as medium-sized (0.01 to 0.1%). Which antigen it targets is not known. Within one base of it there is no much larger clone, and no base qualities were kept. CDR1 and CDR2 are drawn from the germline V gene: KGHSH, LQKENI. Inclusive of the bounding cysteine and phenylalanine, the CDR3 is 14 residues long. Only CDR3 DNA remains: 42 bases, in frame from the first base. V drops 5 bases and J drops 4 bases, leaving 13 bases in between. Sequencing took place on an Illumina MiSeq. The public reads were run again by TCRdb, first through fastp at Q25 and then through MiXCR, and only productive beta chains were kept. Rows merge per CDR3 protein into single entries with the most common DNA and genes. Within this sample are 8,000 or so distinct CDR3 sequences, with under 20% of them counted one time only. The top ten constitute 4.4% of the sample.

This sample is drawn from a study of liver allograft versus peripheral blood T cells (TCRdb year 2020). Notes on the research overall: The study compared the T cell receptor repertoires present in transplanted livers with the repertoires present in the peripheral blood of liver transplant recipients. What the research found in general, with its limitations: T cell receptor repertoires inside liver allografts were reported to be different from the repertoires detected in peripheral blood.

This receptor was taken from a human patient who had a liver transplant. Some T cells present after a transplant may be cells of the graft donor. Recombination joined TRBV18 with TRBJ2-3, with TRBD1 perhaps the D gene, on 5 matching bases. This receptor has the CDR3 CASSSVQGADTQYF. The DNA sequence is TGTGCCAGCTCATCGGTTCAGGGCGCAGATACGCAGTATTTT. The reference TRBV18 and TRBJ2-3 proteins fill in what lies around the CDR3, so the full variable domain reads NAGVMQNPRHLVRRRGQEARLRCSPMKGHSHVYWYRQLPEEGLKFMVYLQKENIIDESGMPKERFSAEFPKEGPSILRIQQVVRGDSAAYFCASSSVQGADTQYFGPGTRLTVL.